Each of the 4 T cell receptor beta chains below was sequenced from the same sample in a study of T-cell memory formation after mild COVID-19. TCRdb called the 5' RACE reads again in MiXCR, with one record for every CDR3 protein. The table includes approximately 260,000 distinct CDR3 sequences, roughly 18% detected once. Specimen: PBMCs or a T cell subset sorted from them (not recorded which). The receptor source for this set is a man aged 18 to 29 who had mild COVID-19 (a few samples of this study predate the infection). Cell type and time point are not known.

This clonotype was seen only a few times. V usage is TRBV18 and J usage is TRBJ2-1; 9 bases are a match to TRBD1. The CDR3 runs 13 residues. Germline V gene lookup returns CDR1 KGHSH and CDR2 LQKENI. V lost 4 bases, J lost 5 bases, and 0 bases stayed unmatched. For the CDR3, the DNA is TGTGCCAGCTCACGGGACAGGGACAATGAGCAGTTCTTC. It is translated as CASSRDRDNEQFF.

This clonotype has at least ten counts. The chain employs TRBV4-2 and TRBJ2-1; 8 bases are shared with TRBD1. From germline, CDR1 is LGHNA and CDR2 YNFKEQ. The CDR3 consists of 16 residues. J was trimmed by 8 bases and V by 4 bases; bases with no gene match: 13. CDR3 loop: CASSPRSGGNGYEQFF. CDR3 DNA sequence: TGTGCCAGCAGCCCCCGGTCAGGGGGCAATGGGTATGAGCAGTTCTTC.

V usage is TRBV7-9 and J usage is TRBJ1-6; D is ambiguous. With 3 bases removed from V and 8 bases from J, the gap between germline ends came to 8 bases. CDR3 length: 13 amino acids. CDR1 is SEHNR, CDR2 FQNEAQ, per germline (reference sequence). CDR3 coding DNA: TGTGCCAGCAGCTTGTCCGGGGATTCACCCCTCCACTTT. Translating gives CASSLSGDSPLHF.

The chain combines TRBV12-3 or TRBV12-4 with TRBJ2-6, with TRBD1 matching over 7 bases. This CDR3 has 15 amino acids. Trimming at V came to 3 bases and at J to 2 bases, leaving 1 base not matched to a gene. The CDR3 protein is CASSFQGAGANVLTF. DNA of the CDR3: TGTGCCAGCAGTTTCCAGGGGGCTGGGGCCAACGTCCTGACTTTC.